The text below deals with one TCR beta chain. The antigen it binds to is not known. Base quality data are lacking; no much larger clone is found one base away. A patient counted as having stable Graves' hyperthyroidism if no progression to ophthalmopathy occurred over 18 months of follow-up. Hyperthyroidism patients were aged 18 to 65 years and newly diagnosed, with disease duration of less than 2 months. Exclusion was applied to patients with uncontrolled infections, other autoimmune diseases, pregnancy or lactation. Clinical symptoms, serum thyroxine and TRAb, thyroid ultrasound, and orbital computed tomography formed the basis for the diagnoses. Ficoll-Paque density gradient centrifugation was used to isolate PBMCs from around 10 ml of fresh peripheral blood. Total RNA was extracted with Trizol reagent, and quality was checked on an Agilent 2100 Bioanalyzer. The V end gives up 6 bases and the J end 5 bases, leaving 8 bases in the junction not matched to a gene. CDR1 and CDR2 were assigned from the germline V gene (reference sequence) as SEHNR and FQNEAQ. The CDR3 has 14 amino acids, counting the end cysteine and phenylalanine. Only CDR3 DNA is held: 42 bases, read in frame from base 1.

The source of the sample is a study of T cells in Graves' hyperthyroidism and ophthalmopathy (dated by TCRdb to the late 2010s). In terms of the full investigation: Peripheral blood samples were taken at the time of initial diagnosis, prior to any treatment. The paper reports TCR Vbeta CDR3 sequencing of over 120 peripheral blood samples: some 41 ophthalmopathy, approximately 74 hyperthyroidism and approximately 17 progressor patients. The roughly 90 discovery patients were divided at random into training and test sets in a 7:3 ratio. After sampling, hyperthyroidism patients received methimazole starting at 30 mg daily, and ophthalmopathy patients received high-dose intravenous methylprednisolone. In addition, the study compared T-cell repertoires in thyroid tissue and in blood from a handful of Graves' hyperthyroidism patients. An independent validation cohort of about 19 hyperthyroidism patients and about 16 patients who later progressed to ophthalmopathy tested prospective prediction of ophthalmopathy. A discovery cohort of roughly 96 patients, 43 with Graves' ophthalmopathy and under 60 with stable Graves' hyperthyroidism, was used to find distinguishing TCR V-J signatures. Paper-wide results and their limitations: During validation, the model predicted progression to ophthalmopathy a median of around 7 months ahead of onset, with roughly 65% sensitivity and under 85% specificity. In cross-validation, a model built on a 13 V-J signature told ophthalmopathy apart from stable hyperthyroidism with less than 90% sensitivity and approximately 81% specificity, and in testing the same model reached 80%/75%. Most expanded thyroid clonotypes (frequency above 0.001) were also detected in blood, suggesting blood repertoires may reflect thyroid immune responses. No statistical method was used to fix the sample size in advance, and group allocation was not hidden from the investigators.

The TCR beta CDR3 regions were amplified from RNA transcripts. For the first round of RT-PCR on the TCR CDR3, the HTBI primer set was used together with the Qiagen OneStep RT-PCR kit. A second multiplex PCR round built the libraries, followed by size selection and purification. Libraries were sequenced paired-end with 100 bp reads on an Illumina HiSeq2000. In the source study's methods: SOAPnuke was used to process the raw data, throwing out any read that contained adapters or uncalled bases, had a mean Phred below 15, or lacked an exact constant-primer or identifier match. COPE v1.2.5 was used to merge high-quality paired reads, and clonotypes were defined as unique nucleotide sequences. MiTCR v1.1 was used to align clonotypes to the IMGT TRBV, TRBD and TRBJ reference segments. The analysis included only V-J combinations with a frequency above 0.0001, which together covered more than 98% of the repertoires. The TCS score was defined as the ratio of F50 (clonal expansion) to E x V (chaos), calculated using BLOSUM62-based TCRdist between CDR3 peptides within each V-J. Welch's t-statistics and random forest reduced roughly 530 V-J features to 13, which were used in a naive Bayes classifier (R e1071). The raw public reads went through TCRdb reprocessing: fastp at Q25, MiXCR clone calling, in-frame beta chains kept. Rows merge per CDR3 protein into single entries with the most common DNA and genes. The V and J calls shown here were made by TCRdb, not taken from the authors' results. A total of roughly 720,000 distinct CDR3 sequences appear in this sample, 15% to 20% of them only once. The ten biggest clones cover roughly 16% of the sample.

The material sequenced was blood. The TCR sequence derives from a man aged 50 to 59 with Graves' hyperthyroidism. Recombination linked TRBV7-9 to TRBJ2-7, and TRBD1 aligns with 9 junction nucleotides. The DNA sequence follows: TGTGCCAGCAGTTCTCGGACAGGGGACCACGAGCAGTACTTC. It encodes CASSSRTGDHEQYF.